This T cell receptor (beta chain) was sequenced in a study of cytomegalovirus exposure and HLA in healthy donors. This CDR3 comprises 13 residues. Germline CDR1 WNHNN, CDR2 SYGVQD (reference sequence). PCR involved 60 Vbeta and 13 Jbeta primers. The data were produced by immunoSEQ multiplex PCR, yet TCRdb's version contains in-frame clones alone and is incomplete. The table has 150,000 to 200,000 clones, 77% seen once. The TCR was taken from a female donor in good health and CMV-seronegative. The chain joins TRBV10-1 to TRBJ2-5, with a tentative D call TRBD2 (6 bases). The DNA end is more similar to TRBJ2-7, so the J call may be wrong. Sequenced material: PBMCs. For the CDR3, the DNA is TGCGCCAGCAGCGGAGGGCAGGTCTACGAGCAGTACTTC. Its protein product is CASSGGQVYEQYF.